A selection of T cell receptor beta chains follows, all from one sample in a study of CD8 T cells in Susac syndrome. TCRdb re-derived calls from the immunoSEQ multiplex PCR reads in MiXCR, one entry per CDR3 protein. The table shows 120,000 or so distinct CDR3 sequences, with more than 90% occurring only once. Sequencing was done on a sample of CD4+ T cells from PBMCs. The receptor source for this set is a human donor in good health. Both conserved end residues are part of each CDR3. The D gene is left open where the match is weak. Not all rows give a size; the values are once, few, many and, for expanded clones, a class.

abundance	j_gene	v_gene	d_gene	CDR3nt	CDR3aa
once	TRBJ2-3	TRBV28	TRBD2	TGTGCCAGCAGAGAGGGAGGGCCAACAGATACGCAGTATTTT	CASREGGPTDTQYF
once	TRBJ2-7	TRBV18	.	TGTGCCAGCTCACAGGAGATCACCTACGAGCAGTACTTC	CASSQEITYEQYF
once	TRBJ2-2	TRBV5-1	TRBD1	TGCGCCAGCAAAGGTACAGGGGGCACCGGGGAGCTGTTTTTT	CASKGTGGTGELFF
.	TRBJ2-7	TRBV20-1	TRBD1	TGCAGTGCTAGTGAGACAGGGGGCAGCCCCTACGAGCAGTACTTC	CSASETGGSPYEQYF
.	TRBJ2-5	TRBV3-1	.	TGTGCCAGCAGCCCTTCAGGAAGGGATCGAGAGACCCAGTACTTC	CASSPSGRDRETQYF
.	TRBJ2-7	TRBV5-1	.	TGCGCCAGCAGCTTGGGGACGTCGGTCGGCTACGAGCAGTACTTC	CASSLGTSVGYEQYF
.	TRBJ1-1	TRBV30	.	TGTGCCTGCGAGGGAGGGGGTGAAGCTTTCTTT	CACEGGGEAFF
.	TRBJ2-1	TRBV7-9	TRBD2	TGTGCCAGCAGCCGGACTAGCTCGGGATACAATGAGCAGTTCTTC	CASSRTSSGYNEQFF
once	TRBJ2-1	TRBV29-1	.	TGCAGCGTTGACGGCTCCAGAAACAATGAGCAGTTCTTC	CSVDGSRNNEQFF
.	TRBJ1-2	TRBV5-1	TRBD1	TGCGCCAGCAGCAGTCGACAGGGGAACTATGGCTACACCTTC	CASSSRQGNYGYTF
.	TRBJ2-1	TRBV6-5	TRBD2	TGTGCCAGCAGTTACTCCCGGCCGGGACTAGCGGGAGGGCCAAATGAGCAGTTCTTC	CASSYSRPGLAGGPNEQFF
.	TRBJ2-7	TRBV5-5	.	TGTGCCAGCAGCATACGGACACCCTCCTACGAGCAGTACTTC	CASSIRTPSYEQYF
.	TRBJ2-1	TRBV28	TRBD2	TGTGCCAGCAGTTTCAGCGGGAGGCTCAATGAGCAGTTCTTC	CASSFSGRLNEQFF
once	TRBJ2-7	TRBV10-3	.	TGTGCCATCAGTGTAGTGCGGGACGAGCAGTACTTC	CAISVVRDEQYF
.	TRBJ2-7	TRBV4-1	.	TGCGCCAGCAGCCAAGATCCCTTCCTCGAGCAGTACTTC	CASSQDPFLEQYF
.	TRBJ1-2	TRBV7-9	.	TGTGCCAGCAGCTTAGAGGTCGCAGGTCGCTATGGCTACACCTTC	CASSLEVAGRYGYTF
.	TRBJ2-1	TRBV29-1	.	TGCAGCGTCCGGCCCCAGCCCTACAATGAGCAGTTCTTC	CSVRPQPYNEQFF
once	TRBJ2-7	TRBV12-3/TRBV12-4	TRBD2	TGTGCCAGCACAGCGGGAGTGTCCTACGAGCAGTACTTC	CASTAGVSYEQYF
.	TRBJ1-4	TRBV28	.	TGTGCCAGCAGTCCCCCAACGGCTCCTGATGAAAAACTGTTTTTT	CASSPPTAPDEKLFF
.	TRBJ2-7	TRBV20-1	.	TGCAGTGCTAGAGCCCCCGGGAGCCCCGGGTACGAGCAGTACTTC	CSARAPGSPGYEQYF
.	TRBJ1-5	TRBV6-5	TRBD1	TGTGCCAGCAGTTCAGGGACAGGGAAGGGGGCCAATCAGCCCCAGCATTTT	CASSSGTGKGANQPQHF
.	TRBJ2-7	TRBV20-1	TRBD2	TGCAGTGCTAGATTGGCGGGAGTTAGTGAGCAGTACTTC	CSARLAGVSEQYF
.	TRBJ1-5	TRBV6-2/TRBV6-3	.	TGTGCCAGCAGTCGATCCTACAGCGGCTTTCAGCATCAGCCCCAGCATTTT	CASSRSYSGFQHQPQHF
.	TRBJ1-4	TRBV5-1	TRBD1	TGCGCCAGCAGCCCCTCCGGGACAGGGGACGAAAAACTGTTTTTT	CASSPSGTGDEKLFF
.	TRBJ1-1	TRBV7-9	TRBD1	TGTGCCAGCAGCGACACAGGGGGGACTGAAGCTTTCTTT	CASSDTGGTEAFF
.	TRBJ2-4	TRBV7-2	.	TGTGCCAGCAGCCAGGGAGGAAACATTCAGTACTTC	CASSQGGNIQYF
.	TRBJ2-5	TRBV2	.	TGTGCCAGCAACATCCAAGAGACCCAGTACTTC	CASNIQETQYF
.	TRBJ1-2	TRBV6-5	TRBD1	TGTGCCAGCAGTTACCGGGACAGGGGCTATGGCTACACCTTC	CASSYRDRGYGYTF
.	TRBJ2-1	TRBV5-1	TRBD2	TGCGCCAGCAGCCCCTTCTCTAGCGGGAACTATGAGCAGTTCTTC	CASSPFSSGNYEQFF
.	TRBJ2-2	TRBV29-1	.	TGCAGCGGCACTGAGAACACCGGGGAGCTGTTTTTT	CSGTENTGELFF
.	TRBJ2-6	TRBV29-1	.	TGCAGCGTTCGGGACTCTGGGGCCAACGTCCTGACTTTC	CSVRDSGANVLTF
few	TRBJ2-7	TRBV12-3/TRBV12-4	TRBD1	TGTGCCAGCAGTTGGGGACAGGGGGCCTACGAGCAGTACTTC	CASSWGQGAYEQYF
.	TRBJ2-7	TRBV6-5	TRBD1	TGTGCCAGCAGTTACGGGACAGAGTACGAGCAGTACTTC	CASSYGTEYEQYF
.	TRBJ2-7	TRBV2	TRBD2	TGTGCCAGCAGGGGGACTAGCGGCCCCTCCTACGAGCAGTACTTC	CASRGTSGPSYEQYF
.	TRBJ1-1	TRBV14	.	TGTGCCAGCAGCCAAGCCATACAGGGCGTTGAAGCTTTCTTT	CASSQAIQGVEAFF
.	TRBJ2-5	TRBV12-3/TRBV12-4	.	TGTGCCAGCAGTTTAGGGGAAGGGACCCAGTACTTC	CASSLGEGTQYF
.	TRBJ2-7	TRBV18	TRBD2	TGTGCCAGCTCACCACAATCGGGAGGGAACTACGAGCAGTACTTC	CASSPQSGGNYEQYF
.	TRBJ1-5	TRBV7-2	TRBD1	TGTGCCAGCAGCTTAGACAGGGGAGATCAGCCCCAGCATTTT	CASSLDRGDQPQHF
.	TRBJ2-5	TRBV27	.	TGTGCCAGCAGTTCCAGCGAGCAAGAGACCCAGTACTTC	CASSSSEQETQYF
.	TRBJ2-3	TRBV5-1	.	TGCGCCAGCAGCTTGGAAGGAATCGGAGATACGCAGTATTTT	CASSLEGIGDTQYF
.	TRBJ2-7	TRBV2	.	TGTGCCAGCAGAAATCAGGGGTCCTCCTACGAGCAGTACTTC	CASRNQGSSYEQYF
.	TRBJ2-1	TRBV5-1	.	TGCGCCAGCAGCTCCCAGAATGAGCAGTTCTTC	CASSSQNEQFF
.	TRBJ1-3	TRBV28	TRBD1	TGTGCCAGCAGTTTCTCCGACAGGGCCGGAAACACCATATATTTT	CASSFSDRAGNTIYF
.	TRBJ1-1	TRBV12-3/TRBV12-4	.	TGTGCCAGCAGTTTAGAGGAGAACACTGAAGCTTTCTTT	CASSLEENTEAFF
.	TRBJ2-2	TRBV7-9	.	TGTGCCAGCAGCCTCCAATCGGGCACCGGGGAGCTGTTTTTT	CASSLQSGTGELFF
.	TRBJ1-2	TRBV18	TRBD1	TGTGCCAGCTCACGGGGACAGGATTATGGCTACACCTTC	CASSRGQDYGYTF
.	TRBJ2-5	TRBV6-5	.	TGTGCCAGCAGTAATTTAGGGGAGCGCCAAGAGACCCAGTACTTC	CASSNLGERQETQYF
.	TRBJ2-3	TRBV29-1	TRBD2	TGCAGCGTTGCCCTTACTAGCGGGAGCGGTGTAGATACGCAGTATTTT	CSVALTSGSGVDTQYF
.	TRBJ2-7	TRBV6-2/TRBV6-3	TRBD2	TGTGCCAGCAGTTACGAGACTAGCGGGACCCATCCGAAGCAGTACTTC	CASSYETSGTHPKQYF